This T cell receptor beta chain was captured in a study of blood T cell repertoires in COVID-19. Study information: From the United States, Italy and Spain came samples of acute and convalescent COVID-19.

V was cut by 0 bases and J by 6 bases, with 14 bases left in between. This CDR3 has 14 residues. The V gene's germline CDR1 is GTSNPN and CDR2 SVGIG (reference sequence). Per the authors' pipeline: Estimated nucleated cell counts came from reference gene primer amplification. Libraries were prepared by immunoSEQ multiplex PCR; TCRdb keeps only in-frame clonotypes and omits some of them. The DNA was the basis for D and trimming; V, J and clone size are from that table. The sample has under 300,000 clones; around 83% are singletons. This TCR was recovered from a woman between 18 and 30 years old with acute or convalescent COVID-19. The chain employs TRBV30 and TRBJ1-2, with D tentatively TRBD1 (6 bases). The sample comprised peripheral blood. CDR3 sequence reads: CAWSVSAGADGYTF. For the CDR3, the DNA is TGTGCCTGGAGTGTAAGTGCAGGGGCGGATGGCTACACCTTC.